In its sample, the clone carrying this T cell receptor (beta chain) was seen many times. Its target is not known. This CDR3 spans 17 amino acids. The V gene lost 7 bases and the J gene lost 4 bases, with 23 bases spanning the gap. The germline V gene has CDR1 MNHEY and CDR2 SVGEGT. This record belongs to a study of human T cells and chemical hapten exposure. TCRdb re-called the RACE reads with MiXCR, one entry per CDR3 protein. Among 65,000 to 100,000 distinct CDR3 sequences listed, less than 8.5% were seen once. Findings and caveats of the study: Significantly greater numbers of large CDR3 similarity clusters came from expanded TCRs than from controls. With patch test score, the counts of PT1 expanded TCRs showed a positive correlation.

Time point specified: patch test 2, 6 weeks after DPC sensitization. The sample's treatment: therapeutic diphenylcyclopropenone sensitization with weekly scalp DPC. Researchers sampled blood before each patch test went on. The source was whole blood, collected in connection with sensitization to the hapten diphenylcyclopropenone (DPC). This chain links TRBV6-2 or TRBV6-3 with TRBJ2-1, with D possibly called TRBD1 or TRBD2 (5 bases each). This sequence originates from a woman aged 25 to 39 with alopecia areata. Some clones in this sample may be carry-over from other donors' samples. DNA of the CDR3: TGTGCCAGCACCCCCAGGCCGTCTGGGACCAGATACAATGAGCAGTTCTTC. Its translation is CASTPRPSGTRYNEQFF.